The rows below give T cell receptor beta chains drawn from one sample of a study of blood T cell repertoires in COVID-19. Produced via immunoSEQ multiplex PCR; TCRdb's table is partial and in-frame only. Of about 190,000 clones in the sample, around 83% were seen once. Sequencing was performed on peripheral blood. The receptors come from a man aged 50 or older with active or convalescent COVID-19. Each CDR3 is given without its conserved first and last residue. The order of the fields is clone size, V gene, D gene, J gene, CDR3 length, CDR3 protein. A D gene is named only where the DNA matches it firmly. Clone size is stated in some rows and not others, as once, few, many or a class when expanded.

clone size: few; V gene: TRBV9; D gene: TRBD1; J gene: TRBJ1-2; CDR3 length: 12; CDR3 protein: ASSVDRGNYGYT
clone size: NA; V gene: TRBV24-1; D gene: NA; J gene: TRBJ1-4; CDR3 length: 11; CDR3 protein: ATSGGPKEKLF
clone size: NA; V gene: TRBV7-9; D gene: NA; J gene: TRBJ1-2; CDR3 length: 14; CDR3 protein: ASSLTDLFVPGGYT
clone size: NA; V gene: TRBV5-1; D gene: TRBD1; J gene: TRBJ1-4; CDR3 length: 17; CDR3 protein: ASSLGLGTEILANEKLF
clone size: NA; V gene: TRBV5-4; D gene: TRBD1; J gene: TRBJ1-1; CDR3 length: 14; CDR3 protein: ASSLGFKGAVAEAF
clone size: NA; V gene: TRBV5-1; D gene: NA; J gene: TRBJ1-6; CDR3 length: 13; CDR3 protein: ASSLGAGYNSPLH
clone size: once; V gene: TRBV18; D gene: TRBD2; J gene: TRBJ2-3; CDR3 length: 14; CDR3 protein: ASSPPGLGTKDTQY
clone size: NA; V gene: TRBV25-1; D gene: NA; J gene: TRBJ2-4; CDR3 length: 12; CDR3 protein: ASNSSLAKNIQY
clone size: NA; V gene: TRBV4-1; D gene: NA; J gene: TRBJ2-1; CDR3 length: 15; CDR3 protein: ASSPYRGRVLHNEQF
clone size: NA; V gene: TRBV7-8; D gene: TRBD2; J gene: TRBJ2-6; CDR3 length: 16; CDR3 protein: ASSVSVPSGSGANVLT
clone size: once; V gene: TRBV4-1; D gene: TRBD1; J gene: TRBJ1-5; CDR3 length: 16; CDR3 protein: ASSQVSTRGLGDQPQH
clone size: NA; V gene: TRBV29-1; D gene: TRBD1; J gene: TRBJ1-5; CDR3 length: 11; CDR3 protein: SVAQGIGQPQH
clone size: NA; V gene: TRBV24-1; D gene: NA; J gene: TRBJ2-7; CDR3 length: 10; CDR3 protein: ATSGWDNQQY
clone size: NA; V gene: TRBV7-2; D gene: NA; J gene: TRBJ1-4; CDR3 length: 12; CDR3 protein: ASSLAGSGEKLF
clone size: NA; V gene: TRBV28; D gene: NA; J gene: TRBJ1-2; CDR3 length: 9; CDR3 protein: ATGTNYGYT
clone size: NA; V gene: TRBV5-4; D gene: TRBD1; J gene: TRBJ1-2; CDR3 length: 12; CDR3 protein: ASSLAGTGGGYT
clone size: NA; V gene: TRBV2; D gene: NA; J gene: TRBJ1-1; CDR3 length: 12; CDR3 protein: ASRRGGVNTEAF
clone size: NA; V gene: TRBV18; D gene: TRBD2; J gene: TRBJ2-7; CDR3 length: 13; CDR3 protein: ASSPPGRGVYEQY
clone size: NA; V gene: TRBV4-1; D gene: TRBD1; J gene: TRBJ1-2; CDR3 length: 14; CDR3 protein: ASSQYSGTGNYGYT
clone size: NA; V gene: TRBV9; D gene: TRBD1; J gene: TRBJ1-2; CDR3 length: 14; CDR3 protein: ASSALQGLPNYGYT
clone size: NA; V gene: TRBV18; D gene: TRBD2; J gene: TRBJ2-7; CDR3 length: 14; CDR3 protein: ASSPFSSQRGDEQY
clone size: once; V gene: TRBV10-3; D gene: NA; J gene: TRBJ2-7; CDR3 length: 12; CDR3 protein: AISEAGTPYEQY
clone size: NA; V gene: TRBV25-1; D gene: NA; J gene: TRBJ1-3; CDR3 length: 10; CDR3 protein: ASSEPVNTIY
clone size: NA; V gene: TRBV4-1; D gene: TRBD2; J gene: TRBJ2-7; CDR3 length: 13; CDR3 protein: ASSPGLAAVYEQY
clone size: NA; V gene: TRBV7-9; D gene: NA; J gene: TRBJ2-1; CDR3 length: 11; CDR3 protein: ASSQRTNLEQF
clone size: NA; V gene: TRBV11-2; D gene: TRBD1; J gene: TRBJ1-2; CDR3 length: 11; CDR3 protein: ASSWGQGNGYT
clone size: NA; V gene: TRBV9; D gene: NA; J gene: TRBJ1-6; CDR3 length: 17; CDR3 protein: ASSVAGEAGYSYNSPLH
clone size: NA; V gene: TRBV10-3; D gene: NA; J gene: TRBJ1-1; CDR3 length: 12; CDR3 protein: AISYDRMNTEAF
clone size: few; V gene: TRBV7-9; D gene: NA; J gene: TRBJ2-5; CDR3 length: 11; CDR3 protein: ASSPRGPETQY
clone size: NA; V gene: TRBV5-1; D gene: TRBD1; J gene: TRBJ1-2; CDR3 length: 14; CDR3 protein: ASSFPRQGADYGYT
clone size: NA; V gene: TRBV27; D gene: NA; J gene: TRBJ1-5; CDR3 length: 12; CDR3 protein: ASSFGGRNQPQH
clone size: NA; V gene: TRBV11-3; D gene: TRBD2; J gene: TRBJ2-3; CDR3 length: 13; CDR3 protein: ASSFGGSGSDTQY
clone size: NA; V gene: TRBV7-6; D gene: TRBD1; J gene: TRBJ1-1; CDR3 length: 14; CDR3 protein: ASSSRLGGRGTEAF
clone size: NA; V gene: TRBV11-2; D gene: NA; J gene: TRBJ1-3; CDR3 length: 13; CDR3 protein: ASSFWGLGGNTIY
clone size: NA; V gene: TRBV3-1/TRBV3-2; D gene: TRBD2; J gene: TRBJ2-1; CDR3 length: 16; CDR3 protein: ASSQDGLADKGYNEQF
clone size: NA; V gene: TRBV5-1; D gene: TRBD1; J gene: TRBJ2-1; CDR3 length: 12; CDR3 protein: ASSLVGTEDEQF
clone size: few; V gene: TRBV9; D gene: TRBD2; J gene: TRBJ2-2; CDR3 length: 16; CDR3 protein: ASSVAPSGRSGTGELF
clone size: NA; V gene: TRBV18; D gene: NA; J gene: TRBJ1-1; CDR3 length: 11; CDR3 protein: ASLLQGDTEAF
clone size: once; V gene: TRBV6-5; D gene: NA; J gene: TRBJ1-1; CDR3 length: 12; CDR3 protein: ASSYTDSNTEAF
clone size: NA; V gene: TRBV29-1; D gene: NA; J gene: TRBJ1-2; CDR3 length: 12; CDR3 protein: SVLPRDTSYGYT
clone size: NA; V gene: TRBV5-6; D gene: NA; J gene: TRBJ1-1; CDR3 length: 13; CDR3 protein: ASSRIGGTGTEAF
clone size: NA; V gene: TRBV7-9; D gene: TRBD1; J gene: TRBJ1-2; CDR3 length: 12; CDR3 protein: ASSMTGGESGYT
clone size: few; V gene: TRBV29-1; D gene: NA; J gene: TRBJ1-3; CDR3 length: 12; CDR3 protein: SVEAGFSGNTIY
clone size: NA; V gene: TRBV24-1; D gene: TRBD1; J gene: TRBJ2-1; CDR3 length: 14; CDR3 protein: ATSDTRQGDLNEQF
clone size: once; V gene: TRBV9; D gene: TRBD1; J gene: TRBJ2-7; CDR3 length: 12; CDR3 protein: ASSVGQGAYEQY
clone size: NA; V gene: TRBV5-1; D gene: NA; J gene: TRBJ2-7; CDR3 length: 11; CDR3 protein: ASSPESFGEQY
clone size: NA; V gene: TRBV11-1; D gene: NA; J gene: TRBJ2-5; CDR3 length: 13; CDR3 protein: ASSLARGGKETQY
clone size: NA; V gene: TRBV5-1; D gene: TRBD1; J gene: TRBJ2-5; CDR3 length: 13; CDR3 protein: ASSLGTGGRETQY
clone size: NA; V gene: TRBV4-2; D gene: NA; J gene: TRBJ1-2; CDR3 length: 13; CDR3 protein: ASSQDPRGNYGYT
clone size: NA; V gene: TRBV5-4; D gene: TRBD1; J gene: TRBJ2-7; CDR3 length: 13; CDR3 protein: ASSLGAERGHEQY
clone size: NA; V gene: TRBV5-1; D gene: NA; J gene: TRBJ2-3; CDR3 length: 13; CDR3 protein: ASSLTGEGTDTQY
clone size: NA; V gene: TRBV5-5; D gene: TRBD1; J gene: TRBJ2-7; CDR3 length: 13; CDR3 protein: ASSLATGGIYEQY
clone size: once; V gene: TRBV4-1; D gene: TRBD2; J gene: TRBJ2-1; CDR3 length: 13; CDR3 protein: ASSRTSGRAHEQF
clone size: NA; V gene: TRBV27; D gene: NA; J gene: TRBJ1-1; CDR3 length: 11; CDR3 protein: ASSFHMNTEAF
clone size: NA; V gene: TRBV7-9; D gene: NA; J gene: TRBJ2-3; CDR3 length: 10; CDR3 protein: ASSLRTDTQY
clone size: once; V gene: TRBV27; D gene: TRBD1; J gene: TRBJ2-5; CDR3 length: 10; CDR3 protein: ASSPDRETQY
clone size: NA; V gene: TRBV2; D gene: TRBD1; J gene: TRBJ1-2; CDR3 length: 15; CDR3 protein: ASSVGTGVRRSYGYT